The present T cell receptor (beta chain) was sequenced within a study of T cell responses to AZD1222 COVID-19 vaccine. Germline CDR1 is SGHRS and CDR2 is YFSETQ. V lost 4 bases to trimming and J lost 0 bases, with 8 bases between them. The CDR3 runs 13 residues. TCRdb keeps only in-frame clones here, not all; method: immunoSEQ multiplex PCR. The sample includes some 200,000 clones, 85% to 95% of them seen just once. The input for sequencing was peripheral blood, taken on day 0 of AZD1222 vaccination. The chain combines TRBV5-1 with TRBJ2-7; D uncertain. The source of this sequence is an adult in good health. Here the CDR3 reads CASSVQSSYEQYF. The CDR3 nucleotides read TGCGCCAGCAGCGTACAAAGCTCCTACGAGCAGTACTTC.